This is a list of T cell receptor beta chains from one sample in a study of identical twins' blood T cells. TCRdb passed the 5' RACE reads through MiXCR, listing each CDR3 protein once. The data contain around 380,000 distinct CDR3 sequences, 28% of them seen just once; the ten biggest clones take up approximately 6.6%. Source material: PBMCs. The receptors shown here come from a woman between 18 and 49 years old in good health. The CDR3 runs from the conserved cysteine through the conserved F or W. D genes are given only for firm matches. Expanded clones get a size class; other rows say once, few or many, or leave the size out.

J: TRBJ1-1
V: TRBV30
D: NA
size: NA
DNA: TGTGCCTGGTCCCCTGGAGCTTTCTTT
CDR3: CAWSPGAFF

J: TRBJ2-1
V: TRBV3-1
D: NA
size: NA
DNA: TGTGCCAGCAGCCAAGTTGCGGGTCGGAACTACAATGAGCAGTTCTTC
CDR3: CASSQVAGRNYNEQFF

J: TRBJ2-7
V: TRBV10-3
D: TRBD1
size: few
DNA: TGTGCCATCAGGATACAGGGGGCGGACGAGCAGTACTTC
CDR3: CAIRIQGADEQYF

J: TRBJ1-2
V: TRBV20-1
D: TRBD1
size: many
DNA: TGCAGTGCAAGACAGGGGGTTAACTATGGCTACACCTTC
CDR3: CSARQGVNYGYTF

J: TRBJ1-5
V: TRBV7-9
D: TRBD1
size: few
DNA: TGTGCCAGCAGCAGGACAGGGATAAATCAGCCCCAGCATTTT
CDR3: CASSRTGINQPQHF

J: TRBJ1-5
V: TRBV7-9
D: NA
size: NA
DNA: TGTGCCAGCAGCTTGGGAGGGGGATTAGGCAATCAGCCCCAGCATTTT
CDR3: CASSLGGGLGNQPQHF

J: TRBJ2-1
V: TRBV5-1
D: NA
size: many
DNA: TGCGCCAGCAGCTTGATAGGGTGGAATGAGCAGTTCTTC
CDR3: CASSLIGWNEQFF

J: TRBJ1-2
V: TRBV2
D: TRBD1
size: few
DNA: TGTGCCAGCAGTGCCCTTACAGGGGTGTGGGGCTACACCTTC
CDR3: CASSALTGVWGYTF

J: TRBJ1-2
V: TRBV11-2
D: TRBD1
size: NA
DNA: TGTGCCAGCAGCACGGACAGGATCTATGGCTACACCTTC
CDR3: CASSTDRIYGYTF

J: TRBJ2-1
V: TRBV5-1
D: NA
size: NA
DNA: TGCGCCAGCAGCACGGTTATAGCTAGTCATGGCGATGAGCAGTTCTTC
CDR3: CASSTVIASHGDEQFF

J: TRBJ1-1
V: TRBV6-1
D: NA
size: few
DNA: TGTGCCAGCAGTGAAGCGAGGAACACTGAAGCTTTCTTT
CDR3: CASSEARNTEAFF

J: TRBJ2-1
V: TRBV20-1
D: NA
size: few
DNA: TGCAGTGGAGGAGGGGCGACCAATGAGCAGTTCTTC
CDR3: CSGGGATNEQFF

J: TRBJ1-1
V: TRBV2
D: NA
size: NA
DNA: TGTGCCAGCAAAGAAGTCGGCGTGCGGAACACTGAAGCTTTCTTT
CDR3: CASKEVGVRNTEAFF

J: TRBJ1-2
V: TRBV6-5
D: NA
size: many
DNA: TGTGCCAGCAGAAGAGACAGTAACTATGGCTACACCTTC
CDR3: CASRRDSNYGYTF

J: TRBJ2-1
V: TRBV4-1
D: TRBD2
size: NA
DNA: TGCGCCAGCAGCCAGTACCCCGGGGTAGGGACTAGCGGATACAATGAGCAGTTCTTC
CDR3: CASSQYPGVGTSGYNEQFF

J: TRBJ2-3
V: TRBV11-2
D: TRBD2
size: NA
DNA: TGTGCCAGCAGCTTAGATATGGCGGGGGGCACAGATACGCAGTATTTT
CDR3: CASSLDMAGGTDTQYF

J: TRBJ2-1
V: TRBV29-1
D: NA
size: few
DNA: TGCAGCGTTGGGCGACCGAGCTCCTACAATGAGCAGTTCTTC
CDR3: CSVGRPSSYNEQFF

J: TRBJ2-7
V: TRBV20-1
D: TRBD2
size: NA
DNA: TGCAGTGCTAGAGAGGGACTAGGGAGAACCAGCTCCTACGAGCAGTACTTC
CDR3: CSAREGLGRTSSYEQYF

J: TRBJ1-1
V: TRBV12-3/TRBV12-4
D: NA
size: few
DNA: TGTGCCAGCAGTTCATTCCTACAGGGAAGGAACACTGAAGCTTTCTTT
CDR3: CASSSFLQGRNTEAFF

J: TRBJ2-7
V: TRBV9
D: NA
size: few
DNA: TGTGCCAGCAGCGTAGATCGGGATCAATACGAGCAGTACTTC
CDR3: CASSVDRDQYEQYF

J: TRBJ1-2
V: TRBV29-1
D: NA
size: NA
DNA: TGCAGCGTTGTCTGGGCCGGCCCCTATGGCTACACCTTC
CDR3: CSVVWAGPYGYTF

J: TRBJ1-5
V: TRBV29-1
D: NA
size: NA
DNA: TGCAGCGCCAGTTGGGGTAGCAATCAGCCCCAGCATTTT
CDR3: CSASWGSNQPQHF

J: TRBJ2-7
V: TRBV11-2
D: NA
size: NA
DNA: TGTGCCAGCAGCTTAGGAGACTGGGCAGGCTACGAGCAGTACTTC
CDR3: CASSLGDWAGYEQYF

J: TRBJ2-3
V: TRBV2
D: TRBD2
size: NA
DNA: TGTGCCAGCAGTTCTAGCGGGGGGGGCACAGATACGCAGTATTTT
CDR3: CASSSSGGGTDTQYF

J: TRBJ1-1
V: TRBV7-9
D: NA
size: few
DNA: TGTGCCAGCAGCCGCCCCCTCGAGGACAAATATCCGTGGACTGAAGCTTTCTTT
CDR3: CASSRPLEDKYPWTEAFF

J: TRBJ2-2
V: TRBV5-1
D: TRBD2
size: NA
DNA: TGCGCCAGCAGCTTGGTGGCTAGCGGGAGCCGTGGGGAGCTGTTTTTT
CDR3: CASSLVASGSRGELFF

J: TRBJ2-7
V: TRBV6-5
D: NA
size: few
DNA: TGTGCCAGCATTTCTACAGCCGGACCCTACGAGCAGTACTTC
CDR3: CASISTAGPYEQYF

J: TRBJ1-5
V: TRBV2
D: TRBD1
size: NA
DNA: TGTGCCAGCAGGAAGGGACAGAGCACAGATACGCAGCATTTT
CDR3: CASRKGQSTDTQHF

J: TRBJ1-3
V: TRBV3-1
D: NA
size: NA
DNA: TGTGCCAGCAGCCAAGAAAGAGGGGGAATTTTGGTTTCTGGAAACACCATATATTTT
CDR3: CASSQERGGILVSGNTIYF

J: TRBJ2-7
V: TRBV2
D: NA
size: few
DNA: TGTGCCAGCAGTGTCGACAGTAACGAGCAGTACTTC
CDR3: CASSVDSNEQYF

J: TRBJ1-1
V: TRBV3-1
D: NA
size: few
DNA: TGTGCCAGCAGCCAAGGCCAGGCGGGTGAAGCTTTCTTT
CDR3: CASSQGQAGEAFF

J: TRBJ2-4
V: TRBV6-5
D: TRBD2
size: few
DNA: TGTGCCAGCAGTGTTAGCGGGGTAGTAGGAAACATTCAGTACTTC
CDR3: CASSVSGVVGNIQYF